This entry describes one T cell receptor beta chain. This clonotype was recorded at least ten times. There is no known antigen for this receptor. Nothing much larger sits one base from this clone, and base qualities are not available. This sample was taken from a study of HIV-infected patients and healthy controls (dated by TCRdb to between 2013 and 2015). Describing the broader study: The study tested whether deep TCR repertoire sequencing of HIV patients' small blood samples could capture immune perturbation and reconstitution. Points the paper makes about the study in general: Compared with untreated HIV+ repertoires, healthy control repertoires had roughly threefold more distinct CDR3s and a higher Shannon diversity. MAIT cell alpha-chain CDR3s were found at high frequency in healthy controls but were severely depleted in HIV+ repertoires. The use of whole blood limited sequencing depth and precluded separation of the dynamics of distinct T-cell subpopulations. During therapy, a significant decrease in frequency was seen for HIV-associated CDR3s, whereas no significant change was found for CMV-associated CDR3s, although most of them became more frequent. In the study, no determination of donor HLA types was made. Processing included only sixteen HIV-infected individuals, and this was regarded by the authors as a major limit on how widely the findings apply. Significantly different mean usage between HIV-infected patients and controls was observed for eight alpha and eight beta V genes. Oligoclonality may be reflected in the significantly higher mean Gini indices of HIV-infected repertoires compared with controls. The study cohorts differed slightly in age and sex profile, but those differences did not account for the observed differences in diversity. Size-matched repertoire data did not replicate the apparent post-therapy recovery of the Gini index in HIV-infected patients. Pairing of alpha and beta chains was not determined in the samples. Rare events from HIV-infected data received too much weight under size-matching, and comparisons were complicated by unequal numbers of distinct sequences between patients and controls. Both the Jaccard index and the count of highly shared sequences showed that healthy controls shared more CDR3s between individuals than HIV+ patients did.

The germline V gene encodes CDR1 SGHTS and CDR2 YDEGEE. Its CDR3 holds 16 amino acids, cysteine through phenylalanine. Only the CDR3 part of the read is kept: 48 bases, read in frame from the first base. Trimming leaves V shorter by 0 bases and J shorter by 2 bases, with the junction holding 4 bases beyond the gene matches. Whole blood was used without fractionating the cells, so the repertoire represented all peripheral T cells without sorting. As controls, ten healthy donors without infection were sampled, and about 40% of the ten donors were sampled a second time three to four months later. For RNA extraction, an approximately 2.3 ml sample of peripheral blood was drawn into Tempus tubes. The TURBO-DNase kit was used to remove leftover genomic DNA, and GLOBINclear was used to deplete globin mRNA. SuperScript III was used to reverse transcribe 500 ng RNA with primers targeting the alpha and beta constant regions. Separate alpha and beta chain libraries were generated by chain-specific third strand synthesis with multiplexing indices. The protocol used a single primer pair to amplify all rearrangements within a chain, which avoided primer bias, and attached molecular barcodes to each cDNA molecule. Purified cDNA was ligated with T4 RNA Ligase 1 onto a 5' RACE adapter bearing a random hexamer and the SP2 sequencing primer site. The authors primed second strand synthesis from the SP2 site with Phusion polymerase and used slow temperature ramps to favor optimal annealing. Two random hexamer sequences, both added before amplification and joined together, made up the 12-nucleotide barcode of each molecule. An amplification PCR of roughly 25 cycles with P5s and P7 primers came after a short first PCR that had added P5 and P7 adapter elements plus a second index. In total the libraries went through about 25 PCR cycles, after which the libraries were quantified on a Qubit, sized on a Bioanalyzer, and diluted to 4 nM. The normalized libraries were sequenced on an Illumina MiSeq using 2 x 250 paired-end kits. Into 9.5 to 10 ul Tris-Cl, the reverse transcription reactions were eluted following cleanup on MinElute columns. A 1:1 ratio of AMPure XP beads was used to clean the adapter ligations after they had run for over 20 hours at 16 degrees C. On the authors' methods: A modified Decombinator processed the demultiplexed FASTQ files and output V, J, insert and barcode information. Sequences that shared a barcode but differed from the dominant sequence were discarded as errors, and original cDNA molecules were estimated by counting barcodes clustered at Levenshtein distance 3. For downstream analyses, the R packages ineq, vegan, igraph and RCytoscape were used, along with IMGT nomenclature and CDR3 definitions. To avoid skew from clonal expansion, each TCR was counted once, and V gene usage was computed over distinct sequences. Whenever two unique CDR3 amino acid sequences within a donor differed by a single Levenshtein edit, similarity networks linked them. In the repertoires, a search was made for a compiled set of published HIV-specific CDR3s (92 alpha, approximately 700 beta) and CMV-specific CDR3s (about 13 alpha, over 250 beta). Random subsampling to size-matched repertoires demonstrated that the decreased diversity in patients did not result from their lower sequence numbers. The raw public reads went through TCRdb reprocessing: fastp at Q25, MiXCR clone calling, in-frame beta chains kept. Records with the same CDR3 protein are collapsed into one entry carrying the most frequent genes and DNA. The V and J calls here are based on TCRdb, not the publication. For this sample the table gives over 15,000 distinct CDR3 sequences, of which around 5.5% were detected only once. 1.5% to 2% of the sample lies in the top ten.

The source material was blood. The sequence joins TRBV5-8 to TRBJ2-3, with 9 middle bases fitting TRBD2. This sequence originates from an adult in good health. CDR3 region: CASSLGVAGATDTQYF. Read as DNA, the sequence is TGTGCCAGCAGCTTGGGCGTAGCGGGGGCCACAGATACGCAGTATTTT. With all but the CDR3 taken from the reference TRBV5-8 and TRBJ2-3 genes, the full variable domain is: EAGVTQSPTHLIKTRGQQATLRCSPISGHTSVYWYQQALGLGLQFLLWYDEGEERNRGNFPPRFSGRQFPNYSSELNVNALELEDSALYLCASSLGVAGATDTQYFGPGTRLTVL.